This is a list of T cell receptor beta chains from one sample in a study of blood T cell repertoires in COVID-19. Only in-frame clones appear in the TCRdb table, and some are missing; sequencing was by immunoSEQ multiplex PCR. This repertoire shows about 200,000 clones, approximately 82% found once; its top ten account for less than 15%. The sequencing input was peripheral blood. The source is a human donor in a cohort sampled during active COVID-19. CDR3s include the opening cysteine and the closing phenylalanine or tryptophan. The D gene is left open where the match is weak. A row's size may be missing; if present it is once, few, many or a size class.

. | TRBJ1-2 | TRBV4-1 | TRBD1 | TGCGCCAGCAGCCAAGGCCGGGGACAGGAATACTACACCTTC | CASSQGRGQEYYTF
. | TRBJ2-1 | TRBV13 | . | TGTGCCAGCGGCTCGGTGAGGGTCAACAATGAGCAGTTCTTC | CASGSVRVNNEQFF
. | TRBJ2-7 | TRBV7-8 | . | TGTGCCAGCAGCAGGCGGGGCGAGTACGAGCAGTACTTC | CASSRRGEYEQYF
once | TRBJ2-1 | TRBV3-1/TRBV3-2 | . | TGTGCCAGCAGCCAAGATCCTAGCCGGTACAATGAGCAGTTCTTC | CASSQDPSRYNEQFF
. | TRBJ2-1 | TRBV6-5 | TRBD1 | TGTGCCAGCAGTTGGGACAGAAAATACAATGAGCAGTTCTTC | CASSWDRKYNEQFF
. | TRBJ2-7 | TRBV28 | . | TGTGCCAGCAGTCTACCCACAGGGAGCGGGATAGACGAGCAGTACTTC | CASSLPTGSGIDEQYF
. | TRBJ2-7 | TRBV6-5 | . | TGTGCCAGCAGTTACGGGCGAGCCCACCGCGAGCAGTACTTC | CASSYGRAHREQYF
. | TRBJ2-1 | TRBV28 | . | TGTGCCAGCAGTCCTGTCTACAATGAGCAGTTCTTC | CASSPVYNEQFF
few | TRBJ2-2 | TRBV2 | TRBD2 | TGTGCCAGCAGTGAAGCCGGCGGGAGCGGGGACACCGGGGAGCTGTTTTTT | CASSEAGGSGDTGELFF
. | TRBJ1-1 | TRBV6-2/TRBV6-3 | . | TGTGCCAGCAGTTACACCCGGTACACTGAAGCTTTCTTT | CASSYTRYTEAFF
. | TRBJ2-1 | TRBV6-1 | . | TGTGCCAGCAGTGAAAGGTCCTGGGCTGAGCAGTTCTTC | CASSERSWAEQFF
once | TRBJ2-1 | TRBV6-2/TRBV6-3 | . | TGTGCCAGCAGTTGGGGCCAGGGGGGTGGTTATGAGCAGTTCTTC | CASSWGQGGGYEQFF
. | TRBJ2-7 | TRBV19 | TRBD1 | TGTGCCAGTAGTCGACAGGGGAGTACCTACGAGCAGTACTTC | CASSRQGSTYEQYF
. | TRBJ2-7 | TRBV5-1 | . | TGCGCCAGCAGCTTGGATGGGGTAGCGACCCTTACTTACTCCTACGAGCAGTACTTC | CASSLDGVATLTYSYEQYF
. | TRBJ2-1 | TRBV5-4 | TRBD2 | TGTGCCAGCAGATCCCACCTAGCGGGAGGGCCCGATGAGCAGTTCTTC | CASRSHLAGGPDEQFF
. | TRBJ1-5 | TRBV7-2 | . | TGTGCCAGCAGCTTAAGGGGCGGCAATCAGCCCCAGCATTTT | CASSLRGGNQPQHF
once | TRBJ2-1 | TRBV5-4 | TRBD1 | TGTGCCAGCAGCTTGGGGACAGGGTTAAGCTCCTACAATGAGCAGTTCTTC | CASSLGTGLSSYNEQFF
once | TRBJ2-3 | TRBV3-1/TRBV3-2 | . | TGTGCCAGCAGCCACGCTAGTCTGAGCACAGATACGCAGTATTTT | CASSHASLSTDTQYF
. | TRBJ2-2 | TRBV7-9 | TRBD2 | TGTGCCACCCGCCCGGGGGGAACCGGGGAGCTGTTTTTT | CATRPGGTGELFF
few | TRBJ2-7 | TRBV18 | TRBD1 | TGTGCCAGCTCACCGCGACAGGGGGGGAACCACGAGCAGTACTTC | CASSPRQGGNHEQYF
. | TRBJ2-7 | TRBV12-5 | TRBD1 | TGTGCTAGTGGTTTGTGGGGGGACAGGGGGCATTACGAGCAGTACTTC | CASGLWGDRGHYEQYF
once | TRBJ2-7 | TRBV5-5 | . | TGTGCCAGCAGCTTCGGCAGGGCTAACTCCTACGAGCAGTACTTC | CASSFGRANSYEQYF
once | TRBJ2-3 | TRBV28 | TRBD1 | TGTGCCAGCAGAGGGGACAGGTGGAGGGATACGCAGTATTTT | CASRGDRWRDTQYF
. | TRBJ1-4 | TRBV6-5 | . | TGTGCCAGCAGTCCTCGGGACATTAATGAAAAACTGTTTTTT | CASSPRDINEKLFF
. | TRBJ2-1 | TRBV28 | . | TGTGCCAGCAGTCTCGTTTATGAGCAGTTCTTC | CASSLVYEQFF
. | TRBJ2-7 | TRBV19 | . | TGTGCCAGTAGTATAGGGACAGCCTCCTACGAGCAGTACTTC | CASSIGTASYEQYF
. | TRBJ2-2 | TRBV27 | TRBD2 | TGTGCCAGCAGTTTGGGACTAGCCGGGAGTTACACCGGGGAGCTGTTTTTT | CASSLGLAGSYTGELFF
. | TRBJ1-2 | TRBV15 | . | TGTGCCACCAGCAGAGTTCCTGGAGGGGACTATGGCTACACCTTC | CATSRVPGGDYGYTF
. | TRBJ2-7 | TRBV4-2 | TRBD2 | TGTGCCAGCAGCCATTCTACTAGCGGGAGGGCCTACGAGCAGTACTTC | CASSHSTSGRAYEQYF
. | TRBJ1-2 | TRBV18 | . | TGTGCCAGCTCACCTCAGTGGGCGGGTAACTATGGCTACACCTTC | CASSPQWAGNYGYTF
. | TRBJ2-1 | TRBV6-2/TRBV6-3 | . | TGTGCCAGCAGTTACGGGCAGGTTGAGCAGTTCTTC | CASSYGQVEQFF
few | TRBJ2-3 | TRBV11-2 | . | TGTGCCAGCAGCTTCAGCGGGTCAAGCACAGATACGCAGTATTTT | CASSFSGSSTDTQYF
. | TRBJ2-1 | TRBV6-5 | TRBD2 | TGTGCCAGCAGTTCTGAGACTAGCGGGAGTTACAATGAGCAGTTCTTC | CASSSETSGSYNEQFF
. | TRBJ1-1 | TRBV4-1 | TRBD1 | TGCGCCAGCAGCCACTCCAGACAGGGCGGCGCTGAAGCTTTCTTT | CASSHSRQGGAEAFF
few | TRBJ1-6 | TRBV6-6 | TRBD1 | TGTGCCAGCAGTTACGGGGACAGAAATTCACCCCTCCACTTT | CASSYGDRNSPLHF
. | TRBJ1-3 | TRBV3-1/TRBV3-2 | . | TGTGCCAGCAGCCAAGACCCCTCCTTCTCTGGAAACACCATATATTTT | CASSQDPSFSGNTIYF
. | TRBJ2-7 | TRBV5-1 | . | TGCGCCAGCAGCCTAAATTACGAGCAGTACTTC | CASSLNYEQYF
. | TRBJ2-1 | TRBV30 | . | TGTGCCTGGAGTGTACTAGACGGGATCAGGAATGAGCAGTTCTTC | CAWSVLDGIRNEQFF
. | TRBJ2-7 | TRBV14 | TRBD1 | TGTGCCAGCAGCCCGACTGCCCGACAGGGCAGGCAGTACTTC | CASSPTARQGRQYF
. | TRBJ2-1 | TRBV2 | . | TGTGCCAGCAGGAACAGGTTATCCTACAATGAGCAGTTCTTC | CASRNRLSYNEQFF
. | TRBJ2-5 | TRBV27 | TRBD1 | TGTGCCAGCAGCTCTACGACCGGGACAGGCAAAGAGACCCAGTACTTC | CASSSTTGTGKETQYF
. | TRBJ1-5 | TRBV6-5 | . | TGTGCCAGCACCCCTCTTCTCAGGGTGGGTCAGCCCCAGCATTTT | CASTPLLRVGQPQHF
once | TRBJ1-2 | TRBV6-6 | TRBD1 | TGTGCCAGCAGTCCCCGGACAGGGGGCGCCTATGGCTACACCTTC | CASSPRTGGAYGYTF
. | TRBJ2-7 | TRBV28 | TRBD1 | TGTGCCAGCAAATCGGGACAGTCCTACGAGCAGTACTTC | CASKSGQSYEQYF
. | TRBJ2-7 | TRBV6-5 | TRBD1 | TGTGCCAGCAGGTGGGGAACAGGGGACTACGAGCAGTACTTC | CASRWGTGDYEQYF
once | TRBJ1-3 | TRBV12-5 | . | TGTGCTAGTGGTCTAGATGGAAACACCATATATTTT | CASGLDGNTIYF
many | TRBJ1-1 | TRBV2 | TRBD1 | TGTGCCAGCACCGGAGGACAGGGGTTCGGAGAAGCTTTCTTT | CASTGGQGFGEAFF
. | TRBJ1-1 | TRBV6-1 | . | TGTGCCAGCAGTGATCCCCTCGGCACTGAAGCTTTCTTT | CASSDPLGTEAFF
few | TRBJ1-2 | TRBV3-1/TRBV3-2 | . | TGTGCCAGCAGCCAGTGGTTGGTACTTGGCTACACCTTC | CASSQWLVLGYTF
. | TRBJ1-6 | TRBV10-2 | TRBD1 | TGCGCCAGCCTCGCTAACAGGGGACAATCACCCCTCCACTTT | CASLANRGQSPLHF
few | TRBJ2-5 | TRBV28 | TRBD1 | TGTGCCAGCAGTTTCCCCCCGGGACAGGGGGAAGAGACCCAGTACTTC | CASSFPPGQGEETQYF
. | TRBJ1-1 | TRBV6-6 | . | TGTGCCAGCAGTCCCTCCGGCGGGGGTAGCACTGAAGCTTTCTTT | CASSPSGGGSTEAFF
. | TRBJ1-4 | TRBV25-1 | TRBD1 | TGTGCCAGCAGTGCCCGGGACAGGGGAGCAACTAATGAAAAACTGTTTTTT | CASSARDRGATNEKLFF
. | TRBJ1-3 | TRBV7-9 | TRBD1 | TGTGCCAGCAGCTGGGGGACAGGCGGAAACACCATATATTTT | CASSWGTGGNTIYF
. | TRBJ2-7 | TRBV28 | TRBD1 | TGTGCCAGCAGTCCCGGACAGGTCTACGAGCAGTACTTC | CASSPGQVYEQYF
. | TRBJ2-1 | TRBV5-1 | TRBD2 | TGCGCCAGCAGCTTGCGGACTAGCGACTACAATGAGCAGTTCTTC | CASSLRTSDYNEQFF
. | TRBJ1-3 | TRBV2 | . | TGTGCCAGCAGTGAACACTCTGGAAACACCATATATTTT | CASSEHSGNTIYF
few | TRBJ2-1 | TRBV10-3 | TRBD2 | TGTGCCATCAAGGGGACTAGCGCAGTCCATGAGCAGTTCTTC | CAIKGTSAVHEQFF
. | TRBJ2-1 | TRBV18 | . | TGTGCCAGCTCAAGAGAACTGACAGGTGAGCAGTTCTTC | CASSRELTGEQFF